A selection of T cell receptor beta chains follows, all from one sample in a study of T cells after yellow fever vaccination. TCRdb processed the 5' RACE reads anew with MiXCR; each CDR3 protein has one entry. The profile shows about 63,000 distinct CDR3 sequences, roughly 7.4% of them singletons. This material consisted of CD8+ T cells sorted from PBMCs, taken 15 days after the yellow fever booster vaccination. These receptors were obtained from a man aged 25-45 years who received the YFV17D yellow fever vaccine. The CDR3 runs from the conserved cysteine through the conserved F or W. A D gene is named only where the DNA matches it firmly. Part of the rows lack a size; the others show once, few, many or a class for expanded clones.

j_gene,d_gene,v_gene,abundance,CDR3aa,CDR3nt
TRBJ2-3,TRBD2,TRBV12-3/TRBV12-4,many,CASRRGEGPADTQYF,TGTGCCAGCAGGCGGGGGGAGGGACCCGCGGATACGCAGTATTTT
TRBJ1-5,.,TRBV20-1,many,CSASFMGRDGTQHF,TGCAGTGCTAGTTTTATGGGCAGGGATGGGACCCAGCATTTT
TRBJ2-1,.,TRBV18,many,CASSPPEATRDNEQFF,TGTGCCAGCTCACCACCCGAAGCGACCCGAGATAATGAGCAGTTCTTC
TRBJ2-5,TRBD1,TRBV6-4,many,CARTGDQETQYF,TGTGCCAGGACAGGGGACCAAGAGACCCAGTACTTC
TRBJ2-6,.,TRBV20-1,many,CSARPLDSSGANVLTF,TGCAGTGCTAGACCTTTAGACTCCTCTGGGGCCAACGTCCTGACTTTC
TRBJ2-7,.,TRBV4-3,many,CASSQGTEQYF,TGCGCCAGCAGCCAGGGAACCGAGCAGTACTTC
TRBJ1-5,TRBD1,TRBV5-1,.,CASSPGQGSQPQHF,TGCGCCAGCAGCCCGGGACAGGGCAGTCAGCCCCAGCATTTT
TRBJ2-1,TRBD1,TRBV5-1,many,CASSSHPGTASYNEQFF,TGCGCCAGCAGCTCACACCCCGGGACAGCTTCCTACAATGAGCAGTTCTTC
TRBJ2-1,.,TRBV7-8,.,CASSLEPRDSYNEQFF,TGTGCCAGCAGCTTAGAACCGCGGGACTCCTACAATGAGCAGTTCTTC
TRBJ2-7,.,TRBV27,many,CASSKQGWYEQYF,TGTGCCAGCAGTAAACAGGGTTGGTACGAGCAGTACTTC
TRBJ2-1,.,TRBV20-1,many,CSARDGLFLFF,TGCAGTGCTAGAGACGGTTTGTTTCTGTTCTTC
TRBJ1-1,.,TRBV12-3/TRBV12-4,many,CASSFTDSNTEAFF,TGTGCCAGCAGTTTCACGGATTCGAACACTGAAGCTTTCTTT
TRBJ2-1,TRBD2,TRBV2,many,CASSQTSGTPEGFF,TGTGCCAGCAGTCAGACTAGCGGGACTCCCGAGGGGTTCTTC
TRBJ2-1,TRBD2,TRBV5-1,many,CASSLPLEAGVNNEQFF,TGCGCCAGCAGCCTCCCTTTAGAAGCGGGAGTAAATAATGAGCAGTTCTTC
TRBJ2-1,.,TRBV29-1,few,CSVDALEYNEQFF,TGCAGCGTTGACGCCTTGGAATACAATGAGCAGTTCTTC
TRBJ2-7,.,TRBV25-1,many,CASRVSETYEQYF,TGTGCCAGCAGGGTTTCCGAAACCTACGAGCAGTACTTC
TRBJ2-1,TRBD2,TRBV14,many,CASSQSLAEPYNEQFF,TGTGCCAGCAGCCAGTCCCTAGCGGAGCCTTACAATGAGCAGTTCTTC
TRBJ2-3,.,TRBV6-4,many,CASSEILAPSTDTQYF,TGTGCCAGCAGTGAAATCCTCGCGCCTAGCACAGATACGCAGTATTTT
TRBJ2-7,TRBD1,TRBV2,many,CASTGQVYEQYF,TGTGCCAGCACTGGACAGGTCTACGAGCAGTACTTC
TRBJ2-1,.,TRBV20-1,many,CSARNPVYPYNEQFF,TGCAGTGCCAGGAACCCGGTCTACCCATACAATGAGCAGTTCTTC
TRBJ2-5,.,TRBV20-1,.,CCARDRGEKTEETYQETQYF,TGCTGTGCTAGAGATAGAGGGGAAAAGACAGAAGAAACATACCAAGAGACCCAGTACTTC
TRBJ2-1,.,TRBV27,many,CASSFGSYNEQFF,TGTGCCAGCAGTTTTGGCTCCTACAATGAGCAGTTCTTC
TRBJ2-1,TRBD2,TRBV12-3/TRBV12-4,many,CASSPGGGVEQFF,TGTGCCAGCAGTCCCGGGGGGGGGGTGGAACAGTTCTTC
TRBJ2-1,TRBD2,TRBV7-9,many,CASSSLAGVTNEQFF,TGTGCCAGCAGCTCCCTAGCGGGAGTCACGAATGAGCAGTTCTTC
TRBJ2-5,TRBD1,TRBV7-2,many,CASSQGQGPPETQYF,TGTGCCAGCAGCCAGGGACAGGGTCCCCCAGAGACCCAGTACTTC